At least ten counts were recorded for the clone carrying this TCR beta chain. The antigen is not known. The data were taken from a study of regulatory T cells in long-lasting Graves disease. The study, taken as a whole, reports: There were preferences for TRBV28, TRBJ1-2 and TRBJ2-5 in persistent disease.

Researchers made TCR beta libraries by using iRepertoire HTBI primers and running Arm-PCR on CDR3 regions. TCRdb re-called the multiplex PCR reads through MiXCR, storing one row per CDR3 protein. The sample holds approximately 400,000 distinct CDR3 sequences, more than 12% seen once. Specified time point: newly diagnosed GD, antithyroid drugs for less than 3 months. The TCR library was prepared using RNA isolated from PBMCs. Patients with Graves' disease were diagnosed by American Thyroid Association guidelines. The CDR3 sequence is 11 residues long. Germline lookup yields CDR1 KGHDR and CDR2 SFDVKD. V lost 5 bases and J lost 9, with 8 bases in between. These data were also filed under a second study, of T cells in Graves' hyperthyroidism and ophthalmopathy.

The clonotype originates from a woman aged 25-40 years with Graves disease. Sequences were derived from peripheral blood mononuclear cells (PBMCs), sampled at new diagnosis, from a patient treated with antithyroid drugs. The chain links TRBV24-1 to TRBJ2-3; no clear D. CDR3 protein: CATSALETQYF. CDR3 in DNA: TGTGCCACCAGTGCATTGGAGACGCAGTATTTT.